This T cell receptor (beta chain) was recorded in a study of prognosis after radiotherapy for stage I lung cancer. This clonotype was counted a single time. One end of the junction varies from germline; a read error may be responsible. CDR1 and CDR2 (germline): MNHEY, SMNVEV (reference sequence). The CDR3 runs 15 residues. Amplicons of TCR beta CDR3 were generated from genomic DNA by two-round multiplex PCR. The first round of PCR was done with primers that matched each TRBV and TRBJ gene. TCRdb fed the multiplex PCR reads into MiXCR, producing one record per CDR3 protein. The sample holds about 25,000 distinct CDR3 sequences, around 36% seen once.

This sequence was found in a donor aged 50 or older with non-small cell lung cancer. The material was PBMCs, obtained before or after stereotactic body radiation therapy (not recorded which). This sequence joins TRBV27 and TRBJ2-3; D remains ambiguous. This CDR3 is CASSLVPLRPDTQCF. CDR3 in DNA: TGTGCCAGCAGTTTAGTTCCCCTGCGACCAGATACGCAGTGTTTT.